One sample yielded the 27 T cell receptor beta chains listed below, sequenced in a study of shared clonotypes between healthy human individuals. Clones were read by immunoSEQ multiplex PCR, and TCRdb kept only the in-frame ones, dropping some. The sample holds roughly 700,000 clones; about nine tenths are singletons and the top ten take about 33%. Sequencing was done on a sample of memory CD8+ T cells from PBMCs. Subset given: CD45RO+ cells pooled with CCR7-negative TemRA cells. The origin of the receptors is a man between 18 and 35 years old in good health. Some clones in this sample may be carry-over from other donors' samples.

This chain connects TRBV7-9 to TRBJ2-1; 9 positions match TRBD1. CDR3 length equals 16 residues. The V segment lost 4 bases and the J segment 5 bases; nucleotides outside the gene matches: 9. Germline V lookup: CDR1 SEHNR, CDR2 FQNEAQ (reference sequence). The CDR3 region has the DNA TGTGCCAGCAGCTGGAGCAGGGGACAGGGTCACAATGAGCAGTTCTTC. Translation gives CASSWSRGQGHNEQFF.

The chain employs TRBV6-1 and TRBJ2-7; possible D gene TRBD2, 7 bases. Trimming pared 6 bases from V and 0 bases from J, leaving 15 bases between. The germline CDR1 and CDR2 sequences are MNHNS and SASEGT. CDR3 length: 15 residues. The CDR3 protein is CASSPGGLSSYEQYF. In DNA, the CDR3 is TGTGCCAGCAGCCCCGGGGGGCTCTCCTCCTACGAGCAGTACTTC.

V gene TRBV15 combines with J gene TRBJ1-5; TRBD1 matches 9 bases. The V and J ends lost 2 bases and 4 bases, in that order; junction bases with no gene match: 9. The CDR3 spans 17 residues. Germline-derived CDR1 and CDR2 are LNHNV and YYDKDF (reference sequence). The CDR3 sequence: CATSRNPRDRANQPQHF. CDR3 nucleotides: TGTGCCACCAGCAGAAACCCCCGGGACAGGGCGAATCAGCCCCAGCATTTT.

The CDR3 is CASSPTSGSGFGTDTQYF. CDR3 bases: TGTGCCAGCAGCCCAACTAGCGGGAGTGGGTTCGGCACAGATACGCAGTATTTT. The rearrangement joins TRBV9 to TRBJ2-3; 11 bases fit TRBD2. The CDR3 covers 18 residues. Losses at the gene ends were 4 bases for V and 1 base for J; bases not matched to a gene: 11. Germline CDR1 SGDLS, CDR2 YYNGEE.

V and J are TRBV19 and TRBJ2-7; tentatively, D is TRBD1 (6 bases). CDR1 and CDR2 from the germline V gene are LNHDA and SQIVND (reference sequence). Trimming stripped 6 bases from V and 0 bases from J, with 12 bases between. CDR3 size: 14 residues. CDR3 nucleotides: TGTGCCAGTAGCCAGGGGTGGATCTCCTACGAGCAGTACTTC. Translation gives CASSQGWISYEQYF. The whole variable domain, filled in from reference TRBV19 and TRBJ2-7, reads DGGITQSPKYLFRKEGQNVTLSCEQNLNHDAMYWYRQDPGQGLRLIYYSQIVNDFQKGDIAEGYSVSREKKESFPLTVTSAQKNPTAFYLCASSQGWISYEQYFGPGTRLTVT.

The genes are TRBV9 and TRBJ2-3, with D tentatively TRBD2 (6 bases). Germline CDR1 and CDR2: SGDLS and YYNGEE. Trimming removed 4 bases from V and 2 bases from J, with 20 bases in between. The CDR3 consists of 17 residues. CDR3: CASSYGPIAAYTDTQYF. Here the CDR3 DNA reads TGTGCCAGCAGCTATGGGCCAATAGCGGCATACACAGATACGCAGTATTTT.

V usage is TRBV30 and J usage is TRBJ2-7; D gene ambiguous. The CDR3 totals 10 residues. Trimming stripped 2 bases from V and 4 bases from J, with 3 bases between. The germline V gene encodes CDR1 GTSNPN and CDR2 SVGIG (reference sequence). The CDR3 protein is CAWSLYEQYF. The CDR3 DNA is TGTGCCTGGAGTCTTTACGAGCAGTACTTC.

The gene calls are TRBV11-2 and TRBJ1-6, with 7 positions matching TRBD1. Trimming at V came to 5 bases and at J to 6 bases, leaving 7 bases not matched to a gene. CDR1 and CDR2 from the germline V gene are SGHAT and FQNNGV. The CDR3 covers 15 residues. The DNA for the CDR3 is TGTGCCAGCAGCCAAAACCGGGACAGTAATTCACCCCTCCACTTT. Translation: CASSQNRDSNSPLHF.

The chain is built from TRBV6-1 and TRBJ1-5; D remains ambiguous. The CDR3 contains 13 residues. V was clipped by 8 bases and J by 4 bases, with 12 bases between them. CDR1 is MNHNS, CDR2 SASEGT, per germline. The CDR3: CASGIIGNQPQHF. The DNA of the CDR3 is TGTGCCAGCGGGATTATAGGGAATCAGCCCCAGCATTTT.

This clone was counted only a few times. V is TRBV7-9 and J is TRBJ1-1, with 10 bases identical to TRBD1. Trimming at V came to 2 bases and at J to 7 bases, leaving 1 base not matched to a gene. This CDR3 spans 13 amino acids. Germline V CDR1 and CDR2: SEHNR, FQNEAQ (reference sequence). CDR3 protein: CASSLRDRGEAFF. The DNA of the CDR3 is TGTGCCAGCAGCTTACGGGACAGGGGTGAAGCTTTCTTT.

This chain uses TRBV6-1 with TRBJ1-2; D possibly corresponds to TRBD1 (5 bases). V dropped 7 bases and J dropped 3 bases, with 15 bases sitting between them. The germline CDR1 and CDR2 sequences are MNHNS and SASEGT. The CDR3 has 14 amino acids. CDR3 sequence reads: CASKALRGDYGYTF. The CDR3 DNA sequence: TGTGCCAGCAAAGCACTCCGGGGGGACTATGGCTACACCTTC.

This clone occurred once. V and J are TRBV4-2 and TRBJ2-4; the D gene is possibly TRBD1 (5 bases). Germline CDR1 reads LGHNA; CDR2 reads YNFKEQ. The CDR3 totals 16 residues. V lost 2 bases, J lost 1 base, and 12 bases lay in between. CDR3: CASSQIGRAAKNIQYF. The CDR3 DNA reads as TGTGCCAGCAGCCAAATAGGCAGGGCTGCCAAAAACATTCAGTACTTC.

The rearrangement links TRBV13 to TRBJ1-1; no definite D call. Trimming removed 2 bases from V and 2 bases from J, with 6 bases in between. The CDR3 loop spans 13 amino acids. CDR1 and CDR2 (germline): PRHDT, FYEKMQ (reference sequence). The CDR3 DNA sequence: TGTGCCAGCAGCTTATCTGGCAACACTGAAGCTTTCTTT. Protein sequence: CASSLSGNTEAFF.

This clone was seen once. CDR3 nucleotide sequence: TGTGCCAGCAGCCGCGGACAGAACTCCTACAATGAGCAGTTCTTC. Protein sequence: CASSRGQNSYNEQFF. This chain connects TRBV6-5 to TRBJ2-1; D perhaps matches TRBD1 (6 bases). The germline V gene encodes CDR1 MNHEY and CDR2 SVGAGI. V was clipped by 6 bases and J by 0 bases, with 12 bases between them. This CDR3 is built from 15 residues.

This clone is a singleton in its sample. CDR3 amino acids: CAWSVMQGGYEQYF. For the CDR3, the DNA is TGTGCCTGGAGTGTAATGCAGGGGGGATACGAGCAGTACTTC. The chain uses TRBV30 and TRBJ2-7; D possibly corresponds to TRBD1 (7 bases). The CDR3 covers 14 residues. V was pared by 0 bases and J by 4 bases, with 13 bases between. Germline V CDR1 and CDR2: GTSNPN, SVGIG (reference sequence).

V and J are TRBV6-5 and TRBJ2-5; 14 bases fit TRBD2. The V segment lost 6 bases and the J segment 5 bases; nucleotides outside the gene matches: 5. From germline, CDR1 is MNHEY and CDR2 SVGAGI. The CDR3 totals 15 residues. CDR3 protein: CASRPGLAGEETQYF. CDR3 DNA: TGTGCCAGCAGACCGGGACTAGCGGGAGAGGAGACCCAGTACTTC.

V and J are TRBV5-6 and TRBJ2-3, with 12 bases identical to TRBD1. V dropped 4 bases and J dropped 3; count of bases not matched to a gene: 6. The CDR3 totals 16 residues. Looked up from germline, CDR1 is SGHDT and CDR2 is YYEEEE. The CDR3 nucleotides are TGTGCCAGCAGCGACCGGGACAGGGGGCGAACAGATACGCAGTATTTT. Its protein is CASSDRDRGRTDTQYF.

The chain joins TRBV27 to TRBJ2-1; the match to TRBD2 covers 7 bases. The CDR3 loop spans 16 amino acids. Germline V gene data show CDR1 as MNHEY and CDR2 as SMNVEV (reference sequence). Trimming at V came to 4 bases and at J to 8 bases, leaving 14 bases not matched to a gene. In DNA form, the CDR3 reads TGTGCCAGCAGTTCCCCGTGGGGGGAGGGCCTCTATGAGCAGTTCTTC. Amino acid sequence: CASSSPWGEGLYEQFF.

This chain joins TRBV27 and TRBJ2-3; D gene uncertain. V lost 6 bases and J lost 0, with 19 bases in between. Per the germline V gene, CDR1 is MNHEY and CDR2 is SMNVEV (reference sequence). The CDR3 runs to 17 residues. Here the CDR3 reads CASRQYPRAPSTDTQYF. Here the CDR3 DNA reads TGTGCCAGCAGACAATATCCCCGGGCCCCTAGCACAGATACGCAGTATTTT.

This chain joins TRBV5-1 and TRBJ2-7; TRBD1 matches at 8 bases. The CDR3 extends over 16 amino acids. Germline lookup yields CDR1 SGHRS and CDR2 YFSETQ. J was trimmed by 0 bases and V by 0 bases; bases with no gene match: 5. The CDR3 DNA is TGCGCCAGCAGCTTGGAGCGACAGGGGACCTCCTACGAGCAGTACTTC. It specifies CASSLERQGTSYEQYF. The variable domain in full, completed from reference TRBV5-1 and TRBJ2-7, reads KAGVTQTPRYLIKTRGQQVTLSCSPISGHRSVSWYQQTPGQGLQFLFEYFSETQRNKGNFPGRFSGRQFSNSRSEMNVSTLELGDSALYLCASSLERQGTSYEQYFGPGTRLTVT.

The chain carries TRBV7-2 and TRBJ2-2, with 10 positions matching TRBD2. Germline CDR1 SGHTA, CDR2 FQGNSA. V lost 1 base to trimming and J lost 4 bases; unmatched junction nucleotides: 6. The CDR3 sequence is 17 residues long. DNA of the CDR3: TGTGCCAGCAGCTTAGTCCGTCTAGCGGGAGTCACCGGGGAGCTGTTTTTT. Amino acids: CASSLVRLAGVTGELFF. Looking up the rest from reference TRBV7-2 and TRBJ2-2 gives the full variable domain: GAGVSQSPSNKVTEKGKDVELRCDPISGHTALYWYRQSLGQGLEFLIYFQGNSAPDKSGLPSDRFSAERTGGSVSTLTIQRTQQEDSAVYLCASSLVRLAGVTGELFFGEGSRLTVL.

V gene TRBV4-1 combines with J gene TRBJ2-6; D may be TRBD1 (7 bases). The CDR3 length is 15 residues. The V gene's germline CDR1 is MGHRA and CDR2 YSYEKL. The V and J ends lost 0 bases and 9 bases respectively, with 12 bases between them. As DNA, the CDR3 is TGCGCCAGCAGCCAAGAGAGGGGGCGGGGCAACGTCCTGACTTTC. Translating it yields CASSQERGRGNVLTF.

The chain recombines TRBV5-1 with TRBJ2-1; D possibly corresponds to TRBD1 (6 bases). The CDR3 contains 15 residues. Per germline, CDR1 SGHRS and CDR2 YFSETQ. V dropped 1 base and J dropped 6 bases, with 14 bases sitting between them. This CDR3 is CASSLYPLGANEQFF. DNA of the CDR3: TGCGCCAGCAGCTTGTACCCCCTGGGGGCCAATGAGCAGTTCTTC.

V usage is TRBV18 and J usage is TRBJ2-1, with 14 bases identical to TRBD2. Germline CDR1 reads KGHSH; CDR2 reads LQKENI. The CDR3 extends over 18 amino acids. Trimming at V came to 3 bases and at J to 0 bases, leaving 4 bases not matched to a gene. CDR3 amino acids: CASSPGTSGGTSYNEQFF. The CDR3 DNA reads as TGTGCCAGCTCACCCGGGACTAGCGGGGGTACCTCCTACAATGAGCAGTTCTTC.

The CDR3 coding sequence is TGTGCCAGCAGTCCGGGCGGATTCCAAGAGACCCAGTACTTC. It yields the protein CASSPGGFQETQYF. The chain uses TRBV27 and TRBJ2-5, with unresolved D. Trimming cost V 5 bases and J 1 base, with 11 bases left between them. Per the germline V gene, CDR1 is MNHEY and CDR2 is SMNVEV (reference sequence). The CDR3 loop spans 14 amino acids.

The J gene is TRBJ1-1, the V gene TRBV28; TRBD1 matches 7 bases. Losses at the gene ends were 7 bases for V and 11 bases for J; bases not matched to a gene: 7. The CDR3 is 11 amino acids. Germline values: CDR1 MDHEN, CDR2 SYDVKM. CDR3 protein: CASTPGQAAFF. In DNA, the CDR3 is TGTGCCAGCACCCCCGGACAGGCGGCTTTCTTT.

The rearrangement joins TRBV11-2 to TRBJ2-1; D is ambiguous. CDR3 length: 13 amino acids. Germline values: CDR1 SGHAT, CDR2 FQNNGV. Trimming took 4 bases from V and 8 from J, leaving 12 bases between them. In nucleotides, the CDR3 is TGTGCCAGCAGCTCCGGCTCTACTTATGAGCAGTTCTTC. It yields the protein CASSSGSTYEQFF.